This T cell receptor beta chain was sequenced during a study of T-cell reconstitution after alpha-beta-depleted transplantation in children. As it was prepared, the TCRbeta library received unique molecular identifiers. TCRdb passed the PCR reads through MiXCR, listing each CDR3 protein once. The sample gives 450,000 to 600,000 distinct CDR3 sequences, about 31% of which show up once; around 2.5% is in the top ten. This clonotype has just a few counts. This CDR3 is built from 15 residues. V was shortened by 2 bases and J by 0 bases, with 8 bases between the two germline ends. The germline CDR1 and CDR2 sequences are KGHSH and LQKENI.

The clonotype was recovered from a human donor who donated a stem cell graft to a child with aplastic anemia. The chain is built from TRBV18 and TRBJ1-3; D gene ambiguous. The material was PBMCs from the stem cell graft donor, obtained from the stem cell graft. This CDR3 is CASSPSGNSGNTIYF. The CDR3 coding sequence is TGTGCCAGCTCACCATCAGGAAACTCTGGAAACACCATATATTTT.